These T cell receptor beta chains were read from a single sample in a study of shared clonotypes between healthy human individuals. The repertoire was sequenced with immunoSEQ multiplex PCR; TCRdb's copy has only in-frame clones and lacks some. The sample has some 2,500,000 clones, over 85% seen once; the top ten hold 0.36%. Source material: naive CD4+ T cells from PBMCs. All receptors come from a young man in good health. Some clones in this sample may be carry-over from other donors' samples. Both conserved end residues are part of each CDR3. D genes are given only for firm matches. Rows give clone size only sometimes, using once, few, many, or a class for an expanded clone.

cdr3_aa: CASSLRQGAGGNTIYF
cdr3_nt: TGTGCCAGCAGCTTGCGACAGGGGGCGGGAGGAAACACCATATATTTT
v_call: TRBV7-2
clone_size: NA
d_call: TRBD1
j_call: TRBJ1-3

cdr3_aa: CASSLDRGRLGETQYF
cdr3_nt: TGTGCCAGCAGCTTGGACAGGGGGAGGTTGGGAGAGACCCAGTACTTC
v_call: TRBV7-9
clone_size: NA
d_call: TRBD1
j_call: TRBJ2-5

cdr3_aa: CASCTLEAGELFF
cdr3_nt: TGTGCCAGCTGTACCCTTGAGGCCGGGGAGCTGTTTTTT
v_call: TRBV28
clone_size: NA
d_call: NA
j_call: TRBJ2-2

cdr3_aa: CASSLGISSQGYTEAFF
cdr3_nt: TGCGCCAGCAGCTTGGGAATCAGCTCACAGGGGTACACTGAAGCTTTCTTT
v_call: TRBV5-1
clone_size: NA
d_call: TRBD1
j_call: TRBJ1-1

cdr3_aa: CASSPQTGSRFETQYF
cdr3_nt: TGTGCCAGCAGTCCCCAGACAGGGTCACGATTCGAGACCCAGTACTTC
v_call: TRBV25-1
clone_size: once
d_call: TRBD1
j_call: TRBJ2-5

cdr3_aa: CASSLDRASYEQYF
cdr3_nt: TGTGCCAGCAGTTTGGACCGCGCGTCCTACGAGCAGTACTTC
v_call: TRBV6-1
clone_size: NA
d_call: NA
j_call: TRBJ2-7

cdr3_aa: CASRGAYQETQYF
cdr3_nt: TGTGCCAGCAGGGGAGCGTACCAAGAGACCCAGTACTTC
v_call: TRBV14
clone_size: once
d_call: NA
j_call: TRBJ2-5

cdr3_aa: CATSRDPGRSSYEQYF
cdr3_nt: TGTGCCACCAGCAGAGATCCGGGGAGGAGCTCCTACGAGCAGTACTTC
v_call: TRBV15
clone_size: NA
d_call: NA
j_call: TRBJ2-7

cdr3_aa: CASSLNGGHYNEQFF
cdr3_nt: TGCGCCAGCAGCTTGAATGGGGGACACTACAATGAGCAGTTCTTC
v_call: TRBV5-1
clone_size: NA
d_call: NA
j_call: TRBJ2-1

cdr3_aa: CASSLMAGVYNEQFF
cdr3_nt: TGTGCCAGCAGCTTAATGGCGGGAGTTTACAATGAGCAGTTCTTC
v_call: TRBV7-9
clone_size: NA
d_call: TRBD2
j_call: TRBJ2-1

cdr3_aa: CASRQGRLTPLRLNTGELFF
cdr3_nt: TGTGCCAGCAGACAGGGCAGGCTAACTCCACTCCGTTTGAACACCGGGGAGCTGTTTTTT
v_call: TRBV27
clone_size: NA
d_call: NA
j_call: TRBJ2-2

cdr3_aa: CASSLIGGDNEQFF
cdr3_nt: TGTGCCAGCAGCTTAATTGGGGGGGATAATGAGCAGTTCTTC
v_call: TRBV11-2
clone_size: once
d_call: TRBD2
j_call: TRBJ2-1

cdr3_aa: CASSRQGIYGYTF
cdr3_nt: TGTGCCAGCAGTAGACAGGGGATTTATGGCTACACCTTC
v_call: TRBV6-5
clone_size: NA
d_call: TRBD1
j_call: TRBJ1-2

cdr3_aa: CASSTTRGANTGELFF
cdr3_nt: TGTGCCAGCAGTACCACCAGGGGCGCGAACACCGGGGAGCTGTTTTTT
v_call: TRBV6-4
clone_size: once
d_call: NA
j_call: TRBJ2-2

cdr3_aa: CASSYSTQRYGYTF
cdr3_nt: TGTGCCAGCAGTTACTCGACACAACGATATGGCTACACCTTC
v_call: TRBV6-5
clone_size: NA
d_call: NA
j_call: TRBJ1-2